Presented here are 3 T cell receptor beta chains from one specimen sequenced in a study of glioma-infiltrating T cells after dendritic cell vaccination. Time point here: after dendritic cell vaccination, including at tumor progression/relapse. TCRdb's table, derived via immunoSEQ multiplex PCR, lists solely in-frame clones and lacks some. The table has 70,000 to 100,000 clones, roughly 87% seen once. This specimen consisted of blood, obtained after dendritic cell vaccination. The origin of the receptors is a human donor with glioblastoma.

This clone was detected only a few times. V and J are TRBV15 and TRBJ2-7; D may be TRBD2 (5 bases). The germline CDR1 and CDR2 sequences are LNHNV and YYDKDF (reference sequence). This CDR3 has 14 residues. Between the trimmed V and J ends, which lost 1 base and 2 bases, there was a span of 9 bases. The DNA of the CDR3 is TGTGCCACCAGCAGAGGACCGGAGGCCTACGAGCAGTACTTC. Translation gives CATSRGPEAYEQYF.

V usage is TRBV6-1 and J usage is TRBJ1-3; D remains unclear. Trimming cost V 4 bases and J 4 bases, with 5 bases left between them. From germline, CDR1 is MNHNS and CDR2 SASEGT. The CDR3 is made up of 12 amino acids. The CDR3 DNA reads TGTGCCAGCAGTGGAGTCGGAAACACCATATATTTT. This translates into CASSGVGNTIYF.

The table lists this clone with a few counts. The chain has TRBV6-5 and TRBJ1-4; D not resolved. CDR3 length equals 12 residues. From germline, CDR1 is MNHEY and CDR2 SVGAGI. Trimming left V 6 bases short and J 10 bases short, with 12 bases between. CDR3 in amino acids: CASSPDTLKLFF. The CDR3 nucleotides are TGTGCCAGCAGCCCTGACACCCTAAAACTGTTTTTT.